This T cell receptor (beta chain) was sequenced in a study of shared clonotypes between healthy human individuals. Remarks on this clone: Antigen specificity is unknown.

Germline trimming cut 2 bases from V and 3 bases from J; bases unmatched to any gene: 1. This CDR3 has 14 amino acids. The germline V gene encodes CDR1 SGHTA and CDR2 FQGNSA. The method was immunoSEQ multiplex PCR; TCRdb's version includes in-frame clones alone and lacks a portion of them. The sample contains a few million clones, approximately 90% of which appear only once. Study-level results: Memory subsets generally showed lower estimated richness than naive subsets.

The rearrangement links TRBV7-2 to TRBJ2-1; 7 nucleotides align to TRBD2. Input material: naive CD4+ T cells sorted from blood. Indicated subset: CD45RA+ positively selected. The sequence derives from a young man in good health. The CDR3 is CASSLLADYNEQFF. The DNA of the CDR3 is TGTGCCAGCAGCTTACTAGCGGACTACAATGAGCAGTTCTTC.